The clone carrying this T cell receptor (beta chain) was observed a single time. Here immunoSEQ multiplex PCR was the method, and the copy in TCRdb shows in-frame clones only, minus some. The sample carries some 61,000 clones, around 90% recorded once. The sample comes from a study of T cell changes during pregnancy in multiple sclerosis. Germline assignment: CDR1 SGHNT and CDR2 YENEEA. There are 15 residues in the CDR3. Trimming pared 5 bases from V and 1 base from J, leaving 13 bases between. The sequence came from a female donor with multiple sclerosis, enrolled in a pregnancy study. This specimen was peripheral blood, taken in the second trimester of pregnancy. The chain links TRBV11-3 to TRBJ2-3; D is possibly TRBD2 (6 bases). CDR3 sequence: CASSRRDGGTDTQYF. CDR3 bases: TGTGCCAGCAGCCGGCGGGACGGCGGCACAGATACGCAGTATTTT.